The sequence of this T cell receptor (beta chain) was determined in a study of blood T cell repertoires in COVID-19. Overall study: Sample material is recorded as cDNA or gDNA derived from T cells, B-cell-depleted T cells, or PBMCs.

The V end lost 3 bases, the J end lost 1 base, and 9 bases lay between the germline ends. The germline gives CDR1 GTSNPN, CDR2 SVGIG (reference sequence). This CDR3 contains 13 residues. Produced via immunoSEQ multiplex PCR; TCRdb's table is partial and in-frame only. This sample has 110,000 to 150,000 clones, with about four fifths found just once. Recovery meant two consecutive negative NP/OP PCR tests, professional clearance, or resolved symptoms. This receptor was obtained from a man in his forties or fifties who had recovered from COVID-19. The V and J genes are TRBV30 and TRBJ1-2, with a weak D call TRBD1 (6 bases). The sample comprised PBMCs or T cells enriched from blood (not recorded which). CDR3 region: CAWRSDSNYGYTF. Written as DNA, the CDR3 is TGTGCCTGGAGATCGGACAGTAACTATGGCTACACCTTC. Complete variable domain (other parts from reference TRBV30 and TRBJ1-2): SQTIHQWPATLVQPVGSPLSLECTVEGTSNPNLYWYRQAAGRGLQLLFYSVGIGQISSEVPQNLSASRPQDRQFILSSKKLLLSDSGFYLCAWRSDSNYGYTFGSGTRLTVV.